The sequence of this T cell receptor beta chain was determined in a study of control samples from healthy donors and cancer patients. TCRdb's table, derived via immunoSEQ multiplex PCR, lists solely in-frame clones and lacks some. The sample lists 170,000 or so clones, 85% to 95% occurring once. Germline V lookup: CDR1 SNHLY, CDR2 FYNNEI. CDR3 length: 15 amino acids. The ends were cut back, 3 bases at V and 8 bases at J, with 19 bases in the middle. V is TRBV2 and J is TRBJ1-2; D gene ambiguous. The source of this sequence is a woman younger than 35 in good health. The specimen was blood. The CDR3 region has the DNA TGTGCCAGCAGTGACCCGCGTTCTCTCCAGGCAGGCTACACCTTC. The encoded protein is CASSDPRSLQAGYTF.